The next 23 T cell receptor beta chains were all read from a single sample in a study of glioma-infiltrating T cells. The iRepertoire nested amplicon-rescue multiplex PCR amplified TCR alpha and beta CDR3s from RNA. In TCRdb, the multiplex PCR reads were re-called with MiXCR into one record per CDR3 protein. In the table there are more than 300,000 distinct CDR3 sequences, 41% of which are singletons. Sequencing input: glioma tissue, nonneoplastic brain tissue, or PBMCs (not recorded which). The receptors here all came from a human donor with low-grade glioma or glioblastoma, undergoing nonglioma brain surgery, or in good health (not recorded which).

The chain recombines TRBV5-1 with TRBJ2-1; 14 bases are shared with TRBD2. The germline gives CDR1 SGHRS, CDR2 YFSETQ. The CDR3 contains 17 residues. The V gene end was trimmed by 0 bases and the J gene end by 5 bases; junction bases not matched to a gene: 4. CDR3 DNA: TGCGCCAGCAGCTTGGGACTAGCGGGAGGGTTCAACAATGAGCAGTTCTTC. Its translation is CASSLGLAGGFNNEQFF.

This clonotype was seen only a few times. V is TRBV28 and J is TRBJ1-2; D gene uncertain. The CDR3 has 11 residues. Deletions cut 3 bases from V and 8 bases from J, with 7 bases between. Looked up from germline, CDR1 is MDHEN and CDR2 is SYDVKM. The CDR3 protein is CASSLKRGYTF. CDR3 DNA sequence: TGTGCCAGCAGTTTGAAAAGGGGCTACACCTTC.

The chain recombines TRBV2 with TRBJ1-6; D remains unclear. Germline V CDR1 and CDR2: SNHLY, FYNNEI. The CDR3 extends over 12 amino acids. Between the trimmed V and J ends, which lost 10 bases and 11 bases, there was a span of 15 bases. The CDR3 region is CATTYSDPPLHF. The CDR3 DNA reads TGTGCCACAACCTATTCCGACCCACCCCTCCACTTT.

Comment on this clonotype: Given a much more abundant clone one base away, this may be a read error. The chain is built from TRBV6-2 or TRBV6-3 and TRBJ2-3; possibly TRBD2 for D (6 bases). The CDR3 is 14 amino acids. V was pared by 4 bases and J by 5 bases, with 13 bases between. Germline-derived CDR1 and CDR2 are MNHEY and SVGEGT. The CDR3 loop reads CASSFRTTRDTQYF. The CDR3 coding sequence is TGTGCCAGCAGTTTTCGGACTACCAGAGATACGCAGTATTTT.

In regard to this clonotype: Relative to the germline gene, one junction end is altered; a read error may explain this. J is TRBJ2-3 and V is TRBV20-1; 7 bases are shared with TRBD2. The CDR3 runs to 14 residues. CDR1 and CDR2 (germline): DFQATT, SNEGSKA (reference sequence). CDR3 loop: CSARLAGVTHTQYF. CDR3 nucleotides: TGCAGTGCTAGGTTGGCGGGAGTCACACATACGCAGTATTTT.

This clonotype was recorded only once. One junction end does not reproduce the germline sequence, and a read error may be involved. CDR3 in amino acids: CAGSRRRGYEQYF. The CDR3 DNA reads TGTGCCGGTAGTAGGAGGCGCGGCTACGAGCAGTACTTC. The chain links TRBV19 to TRBJ2-7; a possible D gene is TRBD2 (5 bases). CDR3 length: 13 residues. The V gene's germline CDR1 is LNHDA and CDR2 SQIVND (reference sequence).

The sample holds a few counts of this clonotype. J is TRBJ2-7 and V is TRBV28; 16 bases map to TRBD2. Germline V gene sequence: CDR1 MDHEN, CDR2 SYDVKM. The CDR3 runs 18 residues. J gave up 1 base and V 1 base, and 4 bases lay outside the gene matches. The CDR3 here is CASSLSGLAGGPSYEQYF. The CDR3 bases are TGTGCCAGCAGTTTATCGGGACTAGCGGGAGGGCCTTCCTACGAGCAGTACTTC.

Note on this clonotype: An end of the junction differs from the germline gene, which may be a read error. This CDR3 is CSATGDGNSPPHF. The CDR3, as DNA: TGCAGTGCTACCGGGGACGGGAATTCACCCCCCCACTTC. The chain recombines TRBV20-1 with TRBJ1-6; tentatively, D is TRBD1 (5 bases). The CDR3 spans 13 residues. CDR1 is DFQATT and CDR2 is SNEGSKA in the germline V gene (reference sequence).

Points on this clonotype: With a much larger clone just one base away, this may be a read error. V is TRBV27 and J is TRBJ2-7, with 7 bases matching TRBD2. Per germline, CDR1 MNHEY and CDR2 SMNVEV (reference sequence). The CDR3 runs 15 residues. CDR3 coding DNA: TGTGCCAGCAGTTCGGACGGGAGGTACTCCTACGAGCGGTACTTC. Amino acids: CASSSDGRYSYERYF.

Worth noting for this clonotype: A single base separates this from a much larger clone, so it may be a read error. The chain links TRBV7-2 to TRBJ1-1; D perhaps matches TRBD1 (5 bases). Germline CDR1 reads SGHTA; CDR2 reads FQGNSA. The V gene lost 3 bases and the J gene lost 7 bases, with 12 bases spanning the gap. The CDR3 is 13 amino acids. CDR3 in DNA: TGTGCCAGCAGCTTCCGGGACCAAGGTGAAGCTTTCTTT. This translates into CASSFRDQGEAFF.

This clonotype was recorded only once. A much larger clone lies a single base off, so this may be a read error. J is TRBJ2-7 and V is TRBV20-1; the D is unclear. Trimming took off 1 base at V and 2 bases at J, with 3 bases between the two ends. The germline V gene has CDR1 DFQATT and CDR2 SNEGSKA (reference sequence). This CDR3 contains 11 residues. The CDR3 DNA is TGCAGTGCTAGAGGTCCCTACGAGCAGTACTTC. Translating it yields CSARGPYEQYF.

The table lists this clonotype with a few counts. The chain couples TRBV4-3 to TRBJ2-7, with 13 positions matching TRBD2. CDR1 and CDR2 from the germline V gene are LGHNA and YSLEER. CDR3 size: 16 residues. J gave up 6 bases and V 0 bases, and 5 bases lay outside the gene matches. The CDR3 sequence: CASSQDIGTSGIEQYF. As DNA, the CDR3 is TGCGCCAGCAGCCAAGATATTGGGACTAGCGGGATCGAGCAGTACTTC.

This chain connects TRBV6-2 or TRBV6-3 to TRBJ2-7; 11 bases map to TRBD2. Germline V gene sequence: CDR1 MNHEY, CDR2 SVGEGT. The CDR3 loop spans 15 amino acids. V was pared by 8 bases and J by 2 bases, with 8 bases of the junction left unmatched. CDR3 nucleotide sequence: TGTGCCAGCGCGCTCAGACTAGCGGGGCCCTACGAGCAGTACTTC. It codes for CASALRLAGPYEQYF.

CDR3 loop: CASSQGGGGSYEQYF. CDR3 bases: TGCGCCAGCAGCCAAGGAGGGGGGGGCTCCTACGAGCAGTACTTC. The chain employs TRBV4-1 and TRBJ2-7, with D possibly matching TRBD2 (7 bases). This CDR3 contains 15 residues. The V gene's germline CDR1 is MGHRA and CDR2 YSYEKL. V shed 1 base and J shed 0 bases, with 10 bases lying between them.

Concerning this clonotype: Given a much more abundant clone one base away, this may be a read error. The chain couples TRBV20-1 to TRBJ2-7, with D hard to call. CDR1 is DFQATT, CDR2 SNEGSKA, per germline (reference sequence). This CDR3 comprises 10 residues. The DNA for the CDR3 is TGCAGTGCTAGAGATCCGGTAGAGCACTTC. Translating it yields CSARDPVEHF.

The rearrangement links TRBV7-2 to TRBJ2-7; the match to TRBD1 covers 7 bases. This CDR3 is built from 17 residues. V lost 6 bases to trimming and J lost 3 bases; unmatched junction nucleotides: 17. CDR1 SGHTA and CDR2 FQGNSA come from the germline V gene. The CDR3 nucleotides are TGTGCCAGCAGTTTTAATCCGTCCAGGGGGTTTGGCTACGAGCAGTACTTC. This codes for CASSFNPSRGFGYEQYF. The entire variable domain, with the rest obtained from reference TRBV7-2 and TRBJ2-7, is as follows: GAGVSQSPSNKVTEKGKDVELRCDPISGHTALYWYRQSLGQGLEFLIYFQGNSAPDKSGLPSDRFSAERTGGSVSTLTIQRTQQEDSAVYLCASSFNPSRGFGYEQYFGPGTRLTVT.

This clonotype has just one count. The junction shows a germline mismatch at one end, possibly a read error. The chain combines TRBV12-3 or TRBV12-4 with TRBJ2-1; D could derive from TRBD1 or TRBD2 (5 bases each). The CDR3 totals 16 residues. As DNA, the CDR3 is TGTGCCAGCAACCGACTGGGGGATACTATCTACAATGAGCAGCTCTTC. It codes for CASNRLGDTIYNEQLF.

This clonotype has a handful of counts. The chain combines TRBV2 with TRBJ1-2; D perhaps matches TRBD1 (6 bases). The CDR3 has 11 amino acids. CDR1 and CDR2 (germline): SNHLY, FYNNEI. Trimming cost V 5 bases and J 8 bases, with 9 bases left between them. The CDR3 sequence is CASSPGEGYTF. The CDR3, as DNA: TGTGCCAGCAGTCCAGGGGAAGGCTACACCTTC.

The V and J genes are TRBV28 and TRBJ1-2; D is undetermined. Germline CDR1 MDHEN, CDR2 SYDVKM. The CDR3 loop spans 20 amino acids. Trimming stripped 6 bases from V and 5 bases from J, with 34 bases between. The DNA of the CDR3 is TGTGCCAGCAGGTCACCCTTCGTAGGGAAGGACGTCCTGCTAGGGTATGGCTACACCTTC. Translated, it gives CASRSPFVGKDVLLGYGYTF.

This clonotype was seen a handful of times. The chain combines TRBV6-5 with TRBJ2-7; 8 bases line up with TRBD1. The CDR3 runs to 16 residues. CDR1 and CDR2 (germline): MNHEY, SVGAGI. Losses at the gene ends were 2 bases for V and 5 bases for J; bases not matched to a gene: 11. Written as DNA, the CDR3 is TGTGCCAGCAGTTACCTGCCCCGGACAGGGCTCGACGAGCAGTACTTC. It specifies CASSYLPRTGLDEQYF.

The chain is built from TRBV27 and TRBJ1-1; D gene ambiguous. This CDR3 region has 14 residues. The V gene lost 6 bases and the J gene lost 14 bases, with 25 bases spanning the gap. The germline V gene has CDR1 MNHEY and CDR2 SMNVEV (reference sequence). The CDR3 loop reads CASRKAGGQYEQFF. CDR3 in DNA: TGTGCCAGCAGGAAAGCGGGAGGGCAGTACGAGCAGTTCTTT.

This chain joins TRBV28 and TRBJ2-7; TRBD2 aligns across 11 bases. The germline gives CDR1 MDHEN, CDR2 SYDVKM. With V trimmed by 4 bases and J by 4 bases, 12 bases remained unmatched. The CDR3 is 17 residues long. Here the CDR3 DNA reads TGTGCCAGCAGTTCCTCACCGGGACTAGCGGACTCTTACGAGCAGTACTTC. It is translated as CASSSSPGLADSYEQYF.

The gene calls are TRBV7-2 and TRBJ1-1; D possibly corresponds to TRBD1 (6 bases). V was cut by 2 bases and J by 5 bases, with 15 bases left in between. This CDR3 comprises 15 residues. Germline CDR1 SGHTA, CDR2 FQGNSA. CDR3 in amino acids: CASSLIYGGGTEAFF. The CDR3 nucleotides are TGTGCCAGCAGCTTAATCTACGGGGGCGGTACTGAAGCTTTCTTT.